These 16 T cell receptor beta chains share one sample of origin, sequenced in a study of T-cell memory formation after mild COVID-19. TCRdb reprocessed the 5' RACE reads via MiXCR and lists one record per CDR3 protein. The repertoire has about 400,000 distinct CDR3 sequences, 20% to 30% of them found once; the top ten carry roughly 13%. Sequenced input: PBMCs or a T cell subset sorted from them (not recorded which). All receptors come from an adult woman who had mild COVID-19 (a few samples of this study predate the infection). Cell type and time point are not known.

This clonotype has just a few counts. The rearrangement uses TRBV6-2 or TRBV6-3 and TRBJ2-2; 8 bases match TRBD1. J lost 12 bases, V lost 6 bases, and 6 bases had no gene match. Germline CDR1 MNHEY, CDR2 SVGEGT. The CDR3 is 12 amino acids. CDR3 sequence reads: CASSSQGAKLFF. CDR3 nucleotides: TGTGCCAGCAGCTCGCAGGGGGCGAAGCTGTTTTTT.

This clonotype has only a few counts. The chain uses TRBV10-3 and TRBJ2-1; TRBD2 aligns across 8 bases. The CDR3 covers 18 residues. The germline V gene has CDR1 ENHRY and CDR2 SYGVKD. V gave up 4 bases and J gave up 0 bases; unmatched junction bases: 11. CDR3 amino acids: CAISGDLAGTSSYNEQFF. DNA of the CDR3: TGTGCCATCAGTGGGGACTTAGCGGGAACGAGCTCCTACAATGAGCAGTTCTTC.

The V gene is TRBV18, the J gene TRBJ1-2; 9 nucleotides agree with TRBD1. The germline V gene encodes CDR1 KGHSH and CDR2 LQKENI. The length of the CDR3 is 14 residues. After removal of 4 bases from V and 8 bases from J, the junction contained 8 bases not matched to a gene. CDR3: CASSHTGTGSGYTF. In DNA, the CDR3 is TGTGCCAGCTCACATACCGGGACAGGGAGCGGCTACACCTTC.

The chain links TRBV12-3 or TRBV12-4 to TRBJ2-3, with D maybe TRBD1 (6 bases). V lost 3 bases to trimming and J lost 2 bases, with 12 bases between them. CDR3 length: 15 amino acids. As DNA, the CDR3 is TGTGCCAGCAGTTTCAGCACAGGGATCACAGATACGCAGTATTTT. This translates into CASSFSTGITDTQYF.

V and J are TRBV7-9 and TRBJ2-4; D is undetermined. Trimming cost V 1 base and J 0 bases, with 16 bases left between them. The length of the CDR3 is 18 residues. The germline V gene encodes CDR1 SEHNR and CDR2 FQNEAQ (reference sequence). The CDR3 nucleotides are TGTGCCAGCAGCTTAGTGGATAGGAAGATTCTAGCCAAAAACATTCAGTACTTC. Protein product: CASSLVDRKILAKNIQYF.

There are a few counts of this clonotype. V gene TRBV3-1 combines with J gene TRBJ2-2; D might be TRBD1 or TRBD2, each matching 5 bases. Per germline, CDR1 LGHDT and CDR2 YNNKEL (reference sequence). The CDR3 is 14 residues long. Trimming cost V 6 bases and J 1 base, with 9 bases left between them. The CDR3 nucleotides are TGTGCCAGCAGGTGGGACCAGAACACCGGGGAGCTGTTTTTT. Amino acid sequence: CASRWDQNTGELFF.

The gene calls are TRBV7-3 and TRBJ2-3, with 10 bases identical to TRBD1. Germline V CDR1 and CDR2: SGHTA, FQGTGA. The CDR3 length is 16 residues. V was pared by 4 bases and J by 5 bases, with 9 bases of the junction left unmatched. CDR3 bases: TGTGCCAGCAGCTCGGCGACAGGGGGCAAGAAAGATACGCAGTATTTT. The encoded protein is CASSSATGGKKDTQYF.

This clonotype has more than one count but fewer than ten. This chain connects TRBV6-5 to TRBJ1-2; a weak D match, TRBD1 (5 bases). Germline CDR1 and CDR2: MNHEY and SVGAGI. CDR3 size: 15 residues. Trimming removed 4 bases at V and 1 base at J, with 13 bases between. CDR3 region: CASSSTAGLNYGYTF. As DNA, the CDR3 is TGTGCCAGCAGTTCAACCGCGGGGCTTAACTATGGCTACACCTTC.

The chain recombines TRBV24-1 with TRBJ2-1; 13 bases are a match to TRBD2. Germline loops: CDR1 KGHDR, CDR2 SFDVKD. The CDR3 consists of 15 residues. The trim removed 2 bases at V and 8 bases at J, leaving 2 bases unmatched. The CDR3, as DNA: TGTGCCACCAGTGATTGGACTAGCGGGAGCGATGAGCAGTTCTTC. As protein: CATSDWTSGSDEQFF.

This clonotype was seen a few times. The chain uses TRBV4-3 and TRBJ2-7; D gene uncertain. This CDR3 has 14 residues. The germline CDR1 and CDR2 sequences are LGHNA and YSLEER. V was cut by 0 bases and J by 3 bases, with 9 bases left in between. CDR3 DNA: TGCGCCAGCAGCCAAGATGCCAGCCACTACGAGCAGTACTTC. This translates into CASSQDASHYEQYF.

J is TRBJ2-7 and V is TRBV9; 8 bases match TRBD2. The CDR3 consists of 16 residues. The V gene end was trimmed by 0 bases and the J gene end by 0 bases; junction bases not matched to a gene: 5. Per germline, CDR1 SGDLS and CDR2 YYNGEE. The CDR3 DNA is TGTGCCAGCAGCGTAGCTGCGGGAGGTAACTCCTACGAGCAGTACTTC. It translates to CASSVAAGGNSYEQYF.

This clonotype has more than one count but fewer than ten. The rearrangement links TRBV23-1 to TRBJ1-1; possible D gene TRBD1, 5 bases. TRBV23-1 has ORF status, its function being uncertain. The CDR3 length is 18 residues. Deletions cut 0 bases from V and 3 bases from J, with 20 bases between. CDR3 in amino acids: CASSQSERQKAEDTEAFF. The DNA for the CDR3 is TGCGCCAGCAGTCAATCAGAGAGACAGAAGGCGGAGGACACTGAAGCTTTCTTT.

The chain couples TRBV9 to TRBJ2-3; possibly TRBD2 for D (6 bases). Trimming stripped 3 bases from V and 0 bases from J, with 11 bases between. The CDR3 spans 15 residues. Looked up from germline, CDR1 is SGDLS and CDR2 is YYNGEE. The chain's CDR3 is CASSAAGTSTDTQYF. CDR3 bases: TGTGCCAGCAGCGCGGCGGGGACTAGCACAGATACGCAGTATTTT.

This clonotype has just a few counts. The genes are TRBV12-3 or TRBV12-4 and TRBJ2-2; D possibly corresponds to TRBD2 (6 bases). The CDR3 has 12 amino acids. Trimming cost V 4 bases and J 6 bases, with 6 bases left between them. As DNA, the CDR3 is TGTGCCAGCAGTTGGGAGGCCGGGGAGCTGTTTTTT. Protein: CASSWEAGELFF.

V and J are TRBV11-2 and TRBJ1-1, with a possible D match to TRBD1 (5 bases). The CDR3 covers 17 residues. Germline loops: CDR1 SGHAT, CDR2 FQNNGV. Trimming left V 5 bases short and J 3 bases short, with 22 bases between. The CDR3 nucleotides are TGTGCCAGCAGCCGTAGGGAGGGGAGGGGTTTGGACACTGAAGCTTTCTTT. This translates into CASSRREGRGLDTEAFF.

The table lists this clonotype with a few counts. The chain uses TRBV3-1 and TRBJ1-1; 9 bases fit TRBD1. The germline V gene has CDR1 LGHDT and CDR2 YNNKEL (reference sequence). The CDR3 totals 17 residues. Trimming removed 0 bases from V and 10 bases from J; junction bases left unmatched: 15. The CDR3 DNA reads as TGTGCCAGCAGCCAAGAATTCTGGAACAGGGGGCGGACCGGAGCTTTCTTT. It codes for CASSQEFWNRGRTGAFF.